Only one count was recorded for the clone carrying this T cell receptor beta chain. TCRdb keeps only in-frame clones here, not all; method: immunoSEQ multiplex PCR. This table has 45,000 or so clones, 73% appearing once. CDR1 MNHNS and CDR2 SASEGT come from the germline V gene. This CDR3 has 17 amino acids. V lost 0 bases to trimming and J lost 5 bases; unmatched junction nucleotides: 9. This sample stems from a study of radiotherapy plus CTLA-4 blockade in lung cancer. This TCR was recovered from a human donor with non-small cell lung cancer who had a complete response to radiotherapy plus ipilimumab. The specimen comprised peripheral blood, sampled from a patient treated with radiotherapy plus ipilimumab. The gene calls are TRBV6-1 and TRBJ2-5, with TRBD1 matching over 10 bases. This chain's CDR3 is CASSEAYGTGARETQYF. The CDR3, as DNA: TGTGCCAGCAGTGAAGCGTACGGGACAGGGGCCAGGGAGACCCAGTACTTC.